This is a list of T cell receptor beta chains from one sample in a study of shared clonotypes between healthy human individuals. The assay was immunoSEQ multiplex PCR, and TCRdb's table has in-frame clones only and misses some. The table records about 680,000 clones, 90% to 95% of them present only once. The specimen was naive CD8+ T cells sorted from blood. The receptor source for this set is a man under 40 in good health. CDR3s include the opening cysteine and the closing phenylalanine or tryptophan. The D gene is left open where the match is weak.

V,D,J,DNA,CDR3
TRBV27,.,TRBJ2-1,TGTGCCAGCACGGGGGGGGCAGGGGGATACAATGAGCAGTTCTTC,CASTGGAGGYNEQFF
TRBV14,TRBD1,TRBJ1-4,TGTGCCAGCAGCCATTCGACAGGGTATGTGGATGAAAAACTGTTTTTT,CASSHSTGYVDEKLFF
TRBV7-9,.,TRBJ1-5,TGTGCCAGCAGCTTAGGGCTTACGGGACAGCATTTT,CASSLGLTGQHF
TRBV7-8,.,TRBJ2-3,TGTGCCAGCAGAGAACCTCGGGAGTTCGCGCAGTATTTT,CASREPREFAQYF
TRBV27,.,TRBJ1-5,TGTGCCAGCAGTTTTATCGGACAGCCCCAGCATTTT,CASSFIGQPQHF
TRBV7-2,TRBD2,TRBJ2-1,TGTGCCAGCAGCCGAGAACTAGCGGGAGGGCACAATGAGCAGTTCTTC,CASSRELAGGHNEQFF
TRBV10-3,.,TRBJ2-2,TGTGCCATCGGAGGGCCTTCCTATACCGGGGAGCTGTTTTTT,CAIGGPSYTGELFF
TRBV9,TRBD1,TRBJ1-1,TGTGCCAGCAGCCCTGGGACAGGCTCTGAAGCTTTCTTT,CASSPGTGSEAFF
TRBV11-2,.,TRBJ2-7,TGTGCCAGCAGCTTAGGGGTAGGGCTAATGGAGCAGTACTTC,CASSLGVGLMEQYF
TRBV5-6,TRBD1,TRBJ1-5,TGTGCCAGCAGCTTGGCCGGACAGGAGTATCAGCCCCAGCATTTT,CASSLAGQEYQPQHF
TRBV2,.,TRBJ1-5,TGTGCCAGCAGCGTAGTGGGGGCTGGGCAGCCCCAGCATTTT,CASSVVGAGQPQHF
TRBV19,.,TRBJ2-7,TGTGCCAGTAGTATAATCGGGAACTACGAGCAGTACTTC,CASSIIGNYEQYF
TRBV9,.,TRBJ2-5,TGTGCCAGCACTCCTTCGGGGGACTTTTTAAGACAGTACTTC,CASTPSGDFLRQYF
TRBV4-3,.,TRBJ2-2,TGCGCCAGCAGCCACTCAGCGACTCGGCTGTTTTTT,CASSHSATRLFF
TRBV5-4,TRBD1,TRBJ2-1,TGTGCCAGCAGCCGTTACAGGGGCCTAGTCGGCGAATTGGGCAATGAGCAGTTCTTC,CASSRYRGLVGELGNEQFF
TRBV7-9,.,TRBJ2-7,TGTGCCAGCAGCTCCCCTGGACAGCACTACGAGCAGTACTTC,CASSSPGQHYEQYF
TRBV6-9,.,TRBJ1-5,TGTGCCAGCAGTTTTACACAGGGTAATAGAGCCAATCAGCCCCAGCATTTT,CASSFTQGNRANQPQHF
TRBV4-2,.,TRBJ1-4,TGTGCCAGCAGCCAAGAGGGCGCAACTAATGAAAAACTGTTTTTT,CASSQEGATNEKLFF
TRBV27,.,TRBJ2-3,TGTGCCAGCAGTGTCGTACCAAACACAGATACGCAGTATTTT,CASSVVPNTDTQYF
TRBV27,TRBD1,TRBJ1-5,TGTGCCAGCAGTCCCGGACAGGGGTGGAATCAGCCCCAGCATTTT,CASSPGQGWNQPQHF
TRBV25-1,TRBD1,TRBJ2-5,TGTGCCAGCAGTCGATTAGCCGGGACAGACATCAACCAAGAGACCCAGTACTTC,CASSRLAGTDINQETQYF
TRBV7-6,.,TRBJ2-1,TGTGCCAGCAGCTTAGCTCGAGATGTGCGACATGAGCAGTTCTTC,CASSLARDVRHEQFF
TRBV28,TRBD1,TRBJ2-5,TGTGCCAGCAGTCTAGATCCGGGACAGGCAAGGGAGACCCAGTACTTC,CASSLDPGQARETQYF
TRBV13,.,TRBJ2-5,TGTGCCAGCAGCCTATCCTGGGGGACCCAGTACTTC,CASSLSWGTQYF
TRBV28,TRBD1,TRBJ1-1,TGTGCCAGCAGTAAGACGGGGACAGGGGCTAACACTGAAGCTTTCTTT,CASSKTGTGANTEAFF
TRBV7-9,.,TRBJ1-4,TGTGCCAGCAAGACGGGAGCTAATGAAAAACTGTTTTTT,CASKTGANEKLFF
TRBV9,.,TRBJ1-2,TGTGCCAGCAGCCCCCGGATGGGGGAGCGGTATGGCTACACCTTC,CASSPRMGERYGYTF